This TCR beta chain derives from a study of T cell responses to AZD1222 COVID-19 vaccine. Profiling relied on immunoSEQ multiplex PCR, and the TCRdb table lists in-frame clones only, not all of them. The sample lists more than 110,000 clones, approximately 90% seen once, with 3.4% in the top ten. Germline V gives CDR1 SNHLY, CDR2 FYNNEI. The CDR3 is 16 residues long. With V trimmed by 7 bases and J by 2 bases, 14 bases remained unmatched. Comments on this clone: The antigen remains unidentified.

Findings of the study overall: Baseline serology detected seropositivity in only 5 to 7 AZD1222 recipients.

The sequenced sample was peripheral blood, obtained on day 0 of AZD1222 vaccination. The TCR was taken from an adult in good health. The genes are TRBV2 and TRBJ2-7; 7 nucleotides match TRBD1. In DNA form, the CDR3 reads TGTGCCAGCACCAAGCGAGGAACAGGGGTCCCCTACGAGCAGTACTTC. Amino acids: CASTKRGTGVPYEQYF.